Listed here are 17 T cell receptor beta chains from one sample, sequenced in a study of blood T cell repertoires in COVID-19. Assay: immunoSEQ multiplex PCR; the TCRdb copy retains only in-frame clones and omits some. Among around 200,000 clones listed, around 88% were seen once. What was sequenced was peripheral blood. The receptors stem from a woman aged 45-59 years with acute or convalescent COVID-19.

This rearrangement joins TRBV5-4 to TRBJ2-2; tentatively, D is TRBD1 (5 bases). Trimming shortened V by 4 bases and J by 0 bases, and 13 bases separated the two germline ends. Germline V gene data show CDR1 as SGHNT and CDR2 as YYREEE (reference sequence). The CDR3 has 16 residues. The CDR3 bases are TGTGCCAGCAGCCCAAAGACAGCCGCGAACACCGGGGAGCTGTTTTTT. As protein: CASSPKTAANTGELFF.

This chain links TRBV2 with TRBJ2-7, with 7 bases fitting TRBD1. CDR1 and CDR2 (germline): SNHLY, FYNNEI. The V gene end was trimmed by 8 bases and the J gene end by 3 bases; junction bases not matched to a gene: 4. This CDR3 region has 12 residues. CDR3 nucleotide sequence: TGTGCCAGCGGGTGGGACAGCTACGAGCAGTACTTC. Protein sequence: CASGWDSYEQYF.

The chain joins TRBV10-3 to TRBJ2-3; TRBD2 matches 11 bases. Germline CDR1 and CDR2: ENHRY and SYGVKD. V trimming: 0 bases; J trimming: 6 bases; junction bases outside the gene matches: 5. This CDR3 has 16 amino acids. This CDR3 is CAISESTSGIKDTQYF. The CDR3 nucleotides are TGTGCCATCAGTGAGTCGACTAGCGGGATCAAGGATACGCAGTATTTT.

A remark on this clone: The junction departs from germline at one end; a sequencing error may be responsible. The genes are TRBV5-6 and TRBJ2-7, with TRBD2 identical over 9 bases. Germline V gene lookup returns CDR1 SGHDT and CDR2 YYEEEE. CDR3 size: 14 residues. DNA of the CDR3: TGTGCCAGCAGTTTGGGGACTAGCCACTACGAGCAGTACTTC. It is translated as CASSLGTSHYEQYF.

The chain links TRBV28 to TRBJ1-1, with D possibly TRBD1 on 5 matching bases. The germline V gene has CDR1 MDHEN and CDR2 SYDVKM. This CDR3 comprises 15 residues. V lost 8 bases and J lost 1, with 17 bases in between. This CDR3 reads CASRGGGMGNTEAFF. As DNA, the CDR3 is TGTGCCAGCCGCGGGGGGGGAATGGGGAACACTGAAGCTTTCTTT.

This clone appeared once. Other nucleotide sequences in the sample specify the same CDR3. The chain combines TRBV19 with TRBJ2-3; D is ambiguous. With 5 bases removed from V and 2 bases from J, the gap between germline ends came to 5 bases. Germline loops: CDR1 LNHDA, CDR2 SQIVND (reference sequence). The CDR3 has 12 residues. As DNA, the CDR3 is TGTGCCAGTAGTTTTAACACAGATACGCAGTATTTT. Translated: CASSFNTDTQYF.

The gene calls are TRBV29-1 and TRBJ1-1; D is perhaps TRBD1 (5 bases). Trimming removed 3 bases at V and 2 bases at J, with 7 bases between. CDR1 SQVTM and CDR2 ANQGSEA come from the germline V gene. The CDR3 sequence is 12 residues long. In nucleotides, the CDR3 is TGCAGCGTTGAGGGGGGTAACACTGAAGCTTTCTTT. It is translated as CSVEGGNTEAFF.

This chain joins TRBV6-4 and TRBJ1-5; D is unclear. The germline V gene encodes CDR1 MRHNA and CDR2 SNTAGT. V was trimmed by 3 bases and J by 2 bases, leaving 20 bases between them. The CDR3 is 18 residues long. CDR3 DNA sequence: TGTGCCAGCAGTGATTCGGACTTCCTTCCCTGTGGCAATCAGCCCCAGCATTTT. This translates into CASSDSDFLPCGNQPQHF.

There are a few counts of this clone. This chain joins TRBV28 and TRBJ1-2, with D perhaps matching TRBD1 (5 bases). Trimming stripped 7 bases from V and 8 bases from J, with 17 bases between. Per the germline V gene, CDR1 is MDHEN and CDR2 is SYDVKM. CDR3 length: 13 amino acids. In DNA, the CDR3 is TGTGCCAGCAACAGACAGACTTCCCGGGGCTACACCTTC. Translation: CASNRQTSRGYTF.

The genes are TRBV24-1 and TRBJ2-3; 12 nucleotides match TRBD2. The V gene's germline CDR1 is KGHDR and CDR2 SFDVKD. CDR3 length equals 15 residues. After removal of 5 bases from V and 3 bases from J, the junction contained 2 bases not matched to a gene. The CDR3 spells CATSGTSGRTDTQYF. The CDR3 DNA reads TGTGCCACCAGTGGAACTAGCGGGAGGACAGATACGCAGTATTTT.

This clone was recorded once. V gene TRBV2 combines with J gene TRBJ2-3, with TRBD2 matching over 14 bases. The CDR3 has 17 residues. After removal of 8 bases from V and 6 bases from J, the junction contained 13 bases not matched to a gene. Germline CDR1 SNHLY, CDR2 FYNNEI. The CDR3 loop reads CASPRGGTSGSRDTQYF. CDR3 coding DNA: TGTGCCAGCCCACGAGGGGGGACTAGCGGGAGTAGGGATACGCAGTATTTT.

The rearrangement uses TRBV5-8 and TRBJ1-2; D gene ambiguous. V lost 4 bases and J lost 1, with 14 bases in between. The CDR3 spans 15 residues. Germline CDR1 SGHTS, CDR2 YDEGEE. For the CDR3, the DNA is TGTGCCAGCAGCCTAGGAGGCGGGCGTAACTATGGCTACACCTTC. Translation: CASSLGGGRNYGYTF.

This clone was observed a few times. The chain links TRBV5-1 to TRBJ1-2; D is unclear. Trimming removed 2 bases at V and 4 bases at J, with 9 bases between. The CDR3 has 13 amino acids. The germline V gene has CDR1 SGHRS and CDR2 YFSETQ. The CDR3: CASSFYLSYGYTF. The CDR3 DNA reads as TGCGCCAGCAGCTTTTACTTATCCTATGGCTACACCTTC. The whole variable domain, filled in from reference TRBV5-1 and TRBJ1-2, reads KAGVTQTPRYLIKTRGQQVTLSCSPISGHRSVSWYQQTPGQGLQFLFEYFSETQRNKGNFPGRFSGRQFSNSRSEMNVSTLELGDSALYLCASSFYLSYGYTFGSGTRLTVV.

CDR3 region: CSVVGLIDRPETQYF. The CDR3 DNA reads TGCAGCGTTGTAGGGTTAATCGACAGGCCAGAGACCCAGTACTTC. The chain uses TRBV29-1 and TRBJ2-5; weak D call: TRBD1 (6 bases). The CDR3 sequence is 15 residues long. Per germline, CDR1 SQVTM and CDR2 ANQGSEA. Trimming stripped 4 bases from V and 4 bases from J, with 19 bases between. The full variable domain, with the rest looked up from reference TRBV29-1 and TRBJ2-5, is SAVISQKPSRDICQRGTSLTIQCQVDSQVTMMFWYRQQPGQSLTLIATANQGSEATYESGFVIDKFPISRPNLTFSTLTVSNMSPEDSSIYLCSVVGLIDRPETQYFGPGTRLLVL.

The chain recombines TRBV30 with TRBJ1-2, with a possible D match to TRBD1 (6 bases). The CDR3 consists of 14 residues. Germline V gene lookup returns CDR1 GTSNPN and CDR2 SVGIG (reference sequence). Trimming shortened V by 0 bases and J by 4 bases, and 12 bases separated the two germline ends. CDR3 loop: CAWSVTEGGYGYTF. The CDR3 DNA is TGTGCCTGGAGTGTGACAGAAGGGGGCTATGGCTACACCTTC.

This clone showed up just once. The gene calls are TRBV7-8 and TRBJ2-7, with 7 bases lining up with TRBD1. V lost 0 bases to trimming and J lost 6 bases; unmatched junction nucleotides: 5. The CDR3 totals 14 residues. Germline V gene sequence: CDR1 SGHVS, CDR2 FQNEAQ. The CDR3, as DNA: TGTGCCAGCAGCTTAGCAGGGGACAGAGGCGAGCAGTACTTC. The encoded protein is CASSLAGDRGEQYF.

The rearrangement joins TRBV11-3 to TRBJ2-3, with 9 positions matching TRBD2. The CDR3 extends over 19 amino acids. The V and J ends lost 1 base and 1 base, in that order; junction bases with no gene match: 12. The germline V gene encodes CDR1 SGHNT and CDR2 YENEEA. CDR3 loop: CASSLGFGGRGRRTDTQYF. CDR3 in DNA: TGTGCCAGCAGCTTAGGGTTCGGCGGGAGGGGCCGACGCACAGATACGCAGTATTTT.